This TCR beta chain came from a study of STAT3 mutations in large granular lymphocyte leukemia. The overall study: Among longitudinally sequenced T-LGLL patients, roughly half had canonical activating STAT3 mutations detected. Study-wide points: Every T-cell large granular lymphocyte leukemia patient had at least one immunodominant TCR beta clonotype. In several patients, dominant TCR clone burden exceeded STAT3 mutant burden, suggesting STAT3 mutation arose secondarily.

Concerning this clone itself: Its antigen is still unknown.

This CDR3 is 14 amino acids long. V gave up 0 bases and J gave up 4 bases, with 10 bases separating them. CDR1 is SGHRS, CDR2 YFSETQ, per germline. The repertoire was sequenced with immunoSEQ multiplex PCR; TCRdb's copy has only in-frame clones and lacks some. The table has roughly 13,000 clones, about 92% seen once. V usage is TRBV5-1 and J usage is TRBJ1-1; D is possibly TRBD1 (6 bases). The clonotype was recovered from a man aged 35 to 55 with T-cell large granular lymphocyte leukemia. Some clones in this sample may be carry-over from other donors' samples. Input material: peripheral blood mononuclear cells. The CDR3 coding sequence is TGCGCCAGCAGCTTGGGGCAAGGGGGCACTGAAGCTTTCTTT. It specifies CASSLGQGGTEAFF. The variable domain in full, with the rest retrieved from reference TRBV5-1 and TRBJ1-1, is KAGVTQTPRYLIKTRGQQVTLSCSPISGHRSVSWYQQTPGQGLQFLFEYFSETQRNKGNFPGRFSGRQFSNSRSEMNVSTLELGDSALYLCASSLGQGGTEAFFGQGTRLTVV.